Only a few counts were recorded for the clone carrying this TCR beta chain. Its antigen is still unknown. The data derive from a study of identical twins. Study results and limitations: With beta out-of-frame sequences, excess sharing by twins was weaker. Low generation-probability sequences were in excess among twin-shared out-of-frame alpha sequences. While abundant cord blood beta clonotypes carried fewer insertions, memory repertoires showed no such pattern.

V was trimmed by 7 bases and J by 8 bases, leaving 9 bases between them. CDR1 and CDR2 from the germline V gene are SQVTM and ANQGSEA. This CDR3 contains 10 residues. The authors used template switching to add a universal primer site and gave cDNA unique molecular identifiers. TCRdb reprocessed the 5' RACE reads with MiXCR, giving one entry per CDR3 protein. The table shows hundreds of thousands of distinct CDR3 sequences, with roughly 12% occurring only once. The sample also formed part of further work on yellow fever vaccine responses in identical twins.

The V gene is TRBV29-1, the J gene TRBJ2-1; D ambiguous. The sequence was obtained from a young woman in good health. The sequenced sample was PBMCs. The CDR3, as DNA: TGCAGCGCCCAATACTATGAGCAGTTCTTC. It codes for CSAQYYEQFF.